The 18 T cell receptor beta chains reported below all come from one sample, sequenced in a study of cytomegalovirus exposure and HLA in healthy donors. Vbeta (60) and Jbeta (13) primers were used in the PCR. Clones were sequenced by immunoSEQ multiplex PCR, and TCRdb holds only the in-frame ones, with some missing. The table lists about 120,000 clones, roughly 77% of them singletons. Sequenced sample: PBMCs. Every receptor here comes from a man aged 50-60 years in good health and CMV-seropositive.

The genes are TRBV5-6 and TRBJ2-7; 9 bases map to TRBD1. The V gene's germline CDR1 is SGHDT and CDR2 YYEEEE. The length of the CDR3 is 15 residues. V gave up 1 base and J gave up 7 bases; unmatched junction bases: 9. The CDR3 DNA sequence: TGTGCCAGCAGCTTGAAAGGACAGGGGCGGTGGGAGCAGTACTTC. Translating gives CASSLKGQGRWEQYF.

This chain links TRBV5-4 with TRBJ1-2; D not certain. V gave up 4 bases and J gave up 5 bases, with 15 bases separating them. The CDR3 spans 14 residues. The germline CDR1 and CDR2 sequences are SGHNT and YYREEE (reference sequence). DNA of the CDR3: TGTGCCAGCAGCCGGATCGGGGAAGGGTATGGCTACACCTTC. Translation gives CASSRIGEGYGYTF. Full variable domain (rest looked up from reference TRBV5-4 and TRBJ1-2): ETGVTQSPTHLIKTRGQQVTLRCSSQSGHNTVSWYQQALGQGPQFIFQYYREEENGRGNFPPRFSGLQFPNYSSELNVNALELDDSALYLCASSRIGEGYGYTFGSGTRLTVV.

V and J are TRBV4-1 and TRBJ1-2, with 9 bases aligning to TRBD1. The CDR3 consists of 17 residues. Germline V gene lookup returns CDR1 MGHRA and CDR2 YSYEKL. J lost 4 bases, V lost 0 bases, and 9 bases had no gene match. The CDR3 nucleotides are TGCGCCAGCAGCCAAGATCCCGGGACAGGGCGAGGCTATGGCTACACCTTC. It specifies CASSQDPGTGRGYGYTF.

The CDR3 coding sequence is TGTGCCACCAGCGGGACAATAGGCACCGGGGAGCTGTTTTTT. It yields the protein CATSGTIGTGELFF. This chain joins TRBV15 and TRBJ2-2; TRBD1 is a possible D gene (6 bases). CDR1 LNHNV and CDR2 YYDKDF come from the germline V gene (reference sequence). The CDR3 extends over 14 amino acids. The germline V and J ends were trimmed by 5 bases and 4 bases, with 11 bases remaining between them.

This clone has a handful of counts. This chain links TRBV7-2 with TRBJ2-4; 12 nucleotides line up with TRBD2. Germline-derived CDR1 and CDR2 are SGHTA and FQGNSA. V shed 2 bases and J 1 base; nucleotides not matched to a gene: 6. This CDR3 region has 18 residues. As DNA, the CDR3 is TGTGCCAGCAGCTTAACTAGCGGGAGGAGTAGGGCCAAAAACATTCAGTACTTC. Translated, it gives CASSLTSGRSRAKNIQYF.

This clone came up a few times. CDR3 DNA sequence: TGCAGCGTTGGCGGACAGGGAACGAATTGGGGCATTCAGTACTTC. Protein: CSVGGQGTNWGIQYF. The V and J genes are TRBV29-1 and TRBJ2-4; 8 bases fit TRBD1. Trimming removed 4 bases from V and 9 bases from J; junction bases left unmatched: 14. The CDR3 contains 15 residues. Germline loops: CDR1 SQVTM, CDR2 ANQGSEA.

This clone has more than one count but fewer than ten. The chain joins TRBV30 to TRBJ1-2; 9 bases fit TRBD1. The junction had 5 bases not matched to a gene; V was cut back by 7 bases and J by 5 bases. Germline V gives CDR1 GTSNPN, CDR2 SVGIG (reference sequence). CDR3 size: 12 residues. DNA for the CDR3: TGTGCCTCCGGACAGGGGAGATATGGCTACACCTTC. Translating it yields CASGQGRYGYTF.

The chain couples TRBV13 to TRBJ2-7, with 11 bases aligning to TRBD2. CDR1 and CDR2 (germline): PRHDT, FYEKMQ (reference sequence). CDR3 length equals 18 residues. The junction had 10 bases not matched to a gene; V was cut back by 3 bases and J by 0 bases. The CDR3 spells CASSFRASGRTSSYEQYF. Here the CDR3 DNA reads TGTGCCAGCAGCTTCCGGGCTAGCGGGAGGACTAGCTCCTACGAGCAGTACTTC.

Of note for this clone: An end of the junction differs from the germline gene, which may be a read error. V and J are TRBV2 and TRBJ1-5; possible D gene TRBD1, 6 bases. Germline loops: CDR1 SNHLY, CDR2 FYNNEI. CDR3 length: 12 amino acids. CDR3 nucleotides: TGTGCCGGCAGGGGAGATACTCAGCCCCAGCATTTT. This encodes CAGRGDTQPQHF.

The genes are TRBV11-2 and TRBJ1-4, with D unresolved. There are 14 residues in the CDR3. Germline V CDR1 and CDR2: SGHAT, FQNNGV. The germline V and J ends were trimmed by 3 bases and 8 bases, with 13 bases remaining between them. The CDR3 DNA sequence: TGTGCCAGCAGCTTCACAAACCGCAGAGAAAAACTGTTTTTT. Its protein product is CASSFTNRREKLFF. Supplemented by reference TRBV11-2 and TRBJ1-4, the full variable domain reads EAGVAQSPRYKIIEKRQSVAFWCNPISGHATLYWYQQILGQGPKLLIQFQNNGVVDDSQLPKDRFSAERLKGVDSTLKIQPAKLEDSAVYLCASSFTNRREKLFFGSGTQLSVL.

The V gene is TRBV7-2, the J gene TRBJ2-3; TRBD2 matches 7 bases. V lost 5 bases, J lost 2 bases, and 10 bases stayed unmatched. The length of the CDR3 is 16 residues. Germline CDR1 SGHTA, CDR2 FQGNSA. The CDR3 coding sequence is TGTGCCAGCAGCCCCTTTGGGCGGGGGAACACAGATACGCAGTATTTT. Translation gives CASSPFGRGNTDTQYF. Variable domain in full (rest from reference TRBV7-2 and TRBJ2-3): GAGVSQSPSNKVTEKGKDVELRCDPISGHTALYWYRQSLGQGLEFLIYFQGNSAPDKSGLPSDRFSAERTGGSVSTLTIQRTQQEDSAVYLCASSPFGRGNTDTQYFGPGTRLTVL.

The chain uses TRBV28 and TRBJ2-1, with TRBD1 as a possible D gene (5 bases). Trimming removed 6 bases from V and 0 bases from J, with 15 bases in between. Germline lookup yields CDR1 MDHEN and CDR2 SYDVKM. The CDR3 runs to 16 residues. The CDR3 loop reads CASSLRVSSSYNEQFF. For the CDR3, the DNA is TGTGCCAGCAGCCTCAGGGTCTCGAGCTCCTACAATGAGCAGTTCTTC.

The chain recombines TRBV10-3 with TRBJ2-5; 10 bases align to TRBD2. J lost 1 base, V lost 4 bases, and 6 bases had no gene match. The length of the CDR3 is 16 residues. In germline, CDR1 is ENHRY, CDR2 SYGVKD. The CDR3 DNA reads TGTGCCATCAGTGTGGTTAGCGGGGGGCCCCAAGAGACCCAGTACTTC. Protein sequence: CAISVVSGGPQETQYF.

CDR3: CASSLNAGMYEAFF. The CDR3 DNA sequence: TGTGCCAGCAGCTTAAATGCAGGGATGTATGAAGCTTTCTTT. The chain has TRBV5-4 and TRBJ1-1; D possibly corresponds to TRBD1 (5 bases). Germline assignment: CDR1 SGHNT and CDR2 YYREEE (reference sequence). The ends were cut back, 2 bases at V and 7 bases at J, with 15 bases in the middle. This CDR3 is built from 14 residues.

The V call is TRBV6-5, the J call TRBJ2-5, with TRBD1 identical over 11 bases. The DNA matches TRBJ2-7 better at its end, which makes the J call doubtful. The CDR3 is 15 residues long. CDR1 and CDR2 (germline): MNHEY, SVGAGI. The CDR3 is CASSKRTGGRYEQYF. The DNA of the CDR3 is TGTGCCAGCAGTAAAAGGACAGGGGGCAGGTACGAGCAGTACTTC.

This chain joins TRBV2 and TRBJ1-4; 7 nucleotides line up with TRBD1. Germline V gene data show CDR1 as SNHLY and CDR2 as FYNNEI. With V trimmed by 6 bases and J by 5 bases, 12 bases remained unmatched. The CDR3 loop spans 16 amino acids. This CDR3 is CASSILPGTANEKLFF. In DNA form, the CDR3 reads TGTGCCAGCAGCATTTTGCCCGGGACAGCAAATGAAAAACTGTTTTTT.

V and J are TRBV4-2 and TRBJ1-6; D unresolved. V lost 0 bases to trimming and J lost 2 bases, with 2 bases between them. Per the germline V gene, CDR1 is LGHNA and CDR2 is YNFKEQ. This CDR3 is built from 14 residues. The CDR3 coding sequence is TGTGCCAGCAGCCAAGACACCTATAATTCACCCCTCCACTTT. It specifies CASSQDTYNSPLHF.

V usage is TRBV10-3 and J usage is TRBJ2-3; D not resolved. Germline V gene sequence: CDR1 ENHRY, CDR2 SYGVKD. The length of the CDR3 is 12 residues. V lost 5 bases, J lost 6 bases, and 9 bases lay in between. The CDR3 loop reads CAISKTGDTQYF. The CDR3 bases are TGTGCCATCAGTAAGACTGGGGATACGCAGTATTTT.